A selection of T cell receptor beta chains follows, all from one sample in a study of shared T cell receptors in the human thymus. Sequencing was performed with immunoSEQ multiplex PCR; in TCRdb, only in-frame clones are kept and a portion is missing. The data show hundreds of thousands of clones, 78% seen once. These data also featured in a second study, about human thymus T cells.

Sequenced input: thymocytes. These receptors were taken from a boy under two years old with a congenital heart defect. The CDR3 runs from the conserved cysteine through the conserved F or W. A D gene is named only where the DNA matches it firmly. A row's size may be missing; if present it is once, few, many or a size class.

CDR3: CASGLVRREATYTKETQYF; DNA: TGTGCTAGTGGTTTGGTACGCCGGGAGGCTACGTATACTAAAGAGACCCAGTACTTC; J: TRBJ2-5; V: TRBV12-5; D: TRBD2; size: .
CDR3: CASRSLTSGRTYEQYF; DNA: TGTGCCAGCAGAAGTCTCACTAGCGGGAGAACCTACGAGCAGTACTTC; J: TRBJ2-7; V: TRBV27; D: TRBD2; size: .
CDR3: CSVEARSGDPSSYEQYF; DNA: TGCAGCGTTGAAGCCCGGTCAGGGGACCCGAGCTCCTACGAGCAGTACTTC; J: TRBJ2-7; V: TRBV29-1; D: .; size: .
CDR3: CASGLADEQYF; DNA: TGTGCCAGTGGCCTGGCCGACGAGCAGTACTTC; J: TRBJ2-7; V: TRBV7-8; D: .; size: once
CDR3: CASSRRDRPTDTQYF; DNA: TGTGCCAGCAGCCGCCGAGACAGACCTACAGATACGCAGTATTTT; J: TRBJ2-3; V: TRBV9; D: .; size: .
CDR3: CASSLGRSWSGNTIYF; DNA: TGTGCCAGCAGTTTGGGGCGGAGTTGGTCTGGAAACACCATATATTTT; J: TRBJ1-3; V: TRBV28; D: .; size: few
CDR3: CASSLTGRARDEQFF; DNA: TGCGCCAGCAGCTTGACCGGGAGGGCTCGTGATGAGCAGTTCTTC; J: TRBJ2-1; V: TRBV5-1; D: TRBD2; size: few
CDR3: CSVVSQGQRETQYF; DNA: TGCAGCGTTGTTTCACAGGGACAGCGAGAGACCCAGTACTTC; J: TRBJ2-5; V: TRBV29-1; D: TRBD1; size: .
CDR3: CASSSLPRPSDPYEQYF; DNA: TGTGCCAGCAGCTCCTTACCCCGGCCTAGCGATCCCTACGAGCAGTACTTC; J: TRBJ2-7; V: TRBV7-2; D: .; size: .
CDR3: CASSQDRTSGPYQETQYF; DNA: TGCGCCAGCAGCCAAGATCGGACTAGCGGGCCTTACCAAGAGACCCAGTACTTC; J: TRBJ2-5; V: TRBV4-3; D: TRBD2; size: few
CDR3: CASSTKGGRWATYEQYF; DNA: TGTGCCAGCAGCACGAAGGGGGGGAGGTGGGCTACCTACGAGCAGTACTTC; J: TRBJ2-7; V: TRBV11-2; D: .; size: .
CDR3: CATSREGSGSYNEQFF; DNA: TGTGCCACCAGCAGAGAGGGGAGTGGGTCCTACAATGAGCAGTTCTTC; J: TRBJ2-1; V: TRBV15; D: .; size: .
CDR3: CASSLDPPGGPSSYEQYF; DNA: TGTGCCAGCAGCTTAGATCCCCCGGGAGGCCCGAGCTCCTACGAGCAGTACTTC; J: TRBJ2-7; V: TRBV7-9; D: TRBD2; size: few
CDR3: CASSIVRGRVGYGYTF; DNA: TGTGCCAGTAGTATAGTACGCGGCAGGGTCGGGTATGGCTACACCTTC; J: TRBJ1-2; V: TRBV19; D: .; size: .
CDR3: CASSHPPGQGNEQYF; DNA: TGTGCCAGCAGCCACCCTCCGGGACAGGGTAACGAGCAGTACTTC; J: TRBJ2-7; V: TRBV14; D: TRBD1; size: .
CDR3: CASSATGDYGYTF; DNA: TGTGCCAGCAGTGCGACAGGGGACTATGGCTACACCTTC; J: TRBJ1-2; V: TRBV25-1; D: TRBD1; size: .
CDR3: CATSTAGDNTEAFF; DNA: TGTGCCACCAGCACCGCGGGGGATAACACTGAAGCTTTCTTT; J: TRBJ1-1; V: TRBV15; D: .; size: few
CDR3: CASSLDPQAGGGYEQYF; DNA: TGTGCCAGCAGTTTAGACCCCCAAGCGGGAGGGGGCTACGAGCAGTACTTC; J: TRBJ2-7; V: TRBV27; D: TRBD2; size: .
CDR3: CASSYQDKRPYNEQFF; DNA: TGTGCCAGCAGTTACCAGGACAAGCGTCCCTACAATGAGCAGTTCTTC; J: TRBJ2-1; V: TRBV6-5; D: .; size: .
CDR3: CASSHRTSGRGEQFF; DNA: TGTGCCAGCAGCCACAGGACTAGCGGGAGAGGTGAGCAGTTCTTC; J: TRBJ2-1; V: TRBV6-6; D: TRBD2; size: few
CDR3: CASREVAASYEQYF; DNA: TGTGCCAGCAGGGAGGTAGCGGCCTCCTACGAGCAGTACTTC; J: TRBJ2-7; V: TRBV2; D: .; size: .
CDR3: CASRDPGGGTEAFF; DNA: TGTGCCAGCAGGGATCCAGGGGGCGGCACTGAAGCTTTCTTT; J: TRBJ1-1; V: TRBV28; D: TRBD1; size: .
CDR3: CASNLDSFREQYF; DNA: TGTGCCAGCAACCTCGACAGCTTTCGGGAGCAGTACTTC; J: TRBJ2-7; V: TRBV28; D: .; size: .
CDR3: CASSLCGKGSSTDTQYF; DNA: TGTGCCAGCAGCTTGTGCGGGAAGGGCTCTAGCACAGATACGCAGTATTTT; J: TRBJ2-3; V: TRBV5-6; D: .; size: .
CDR3: CASSPTDSPGYTF; DNA: TGTGCCAGCAGCCCGACCGACAGCCCTGGCTACACCTTC; J: TRBJ1-2; V: TRBV4-2; D: .; size: .
CDR3: CASSPKKEQANYGYTF; DNA: TGTGCCAGCAGCCCAAAAAAAGAACAGGCTAACTATGGCTACACCTTC; J: TRBJ1-2; V: TRBV5-4; D: .; size: .
CDR3: CAISESGGSLFF; DNA: TGTGCCATCAGTGAGTCAGGCGGGAGCCTGTTCTTC; J: TRBJ2-1; V: TRBV10-3; D: TRBD2; size: once
CDR3: CASSPPGPDRYFNQPQHF; DNA: TGTGCCAGCAGTCCTCCCGGCCCCGACAGGTACTTCAATCAGCCCCAGCATTTT; J: TRBJ1-5; V: TRBV28; D: .; size: .
CDR3: CAHGDTSGRAKTQYF; DNA: TGTGCCCACGGGGACACTAGCGGGAGGGCGAAGACCCAGTACTTC; J: TRBJ2-5; V: TRBV11-3; D: TRBD2; size: .
CDR3: CASSQVATGELFF; DNA: TGTGCCAGCAGCCAAGTCGCGACCGGGGAGCTGTTTTTT; J: TRBJ2-2; V: TRBV4-2; D: .; size: .
CDR3: CATPRDRGLPEQYF; DNA: TGTGCCACCCCCAGGGACAGGGGGCTTCCCGAGCAGTACTTC; J: TRBJ2-7; V: TRBV2; D: TRBD1; size: .
CDR3: CASSFENGSSYNEQFF; DNA: TGTGCCAGCAGTTTCGAGAACGGGAGCTCCTACAATGAGCAGTTCTTC; J: TRBJ2-1; V: TRBV27; D: .; size: few
CDR3: CASSFNTALNTEAFF; DNA: TGTGCCAGCAGTTTTAACACAGCCTTGAACACTGAAGCTTTCTTT; J: TRBJ1-1; V: TRBV28; D: .; size: .
CDR3: CASNSGTGGGQPQHF; DNA: TGTGCCAGCAATTCCGGGACAGGGGGGGGTCAGCCCCAGCATTTT; J: TRBJ1-5; V: TRBV21-1; D: .; size: .
CDR3: CASSGASGSGNTGELFF; DNA: TGTGCCAGCAGTGGGGCTAGCGGGAGTGGAAACACCGGGGAGCTGTTTTTT; J: TRBJ2-2; V: TRBV2; D: TRBD2; size: .
CDR3: CASSKQVTQYF; DNA: TGTGCCAGCAGCAAACAGGTTACGCAGTATTTT; J: TRBJ2-3; V: TRBV11-2; D: .; size: .
CDR3: CSALTASGNTIYF; DNA: TGCAGCGCATTGACAGCTTCTGGAAACACCATATATTTT; J: TRBJ1-3; V: TRBV29-1; D: .; size: .
CDR3: CAWSVPLREKSYEQYF; DNA: TGTGCCTGGAGTGTCCCTTTGCGGGAGAAGTCCTACGAGCAGTACTTC; J: TRBJ2-7; V: TRBV30; D: TRBD2; size: .
CDR3: CASSPGTALHGGYTF; DNA: TGTGCCAGCAGTCCCGGGACAGCTCTCCACGGTGGCTACACCTTC; J: TRBJ1-2; V: TRBV27; D: TRBD1; size: .
CDR3: CASSLVLAGGRGGEQYF; DNA: TGTGCCAGCAGCTTGGTATTAGCGGGAGGCCGGGGGGGCGAGCAGTACTTC; J: TRBJ2-7; V: TRBV5-4; D: TRBD2; size: .
CDR3: CASSEWGPPYEQYF; DNA: TGCGCCAGCAGTGAGTGGGGGCCTCCCTACGAGCAGTACTTC; J: TRBJ2-7; V: TRBV10-2; D: .; size: .
CDR3: CASSQVTTRSSYNEQFF; DNA: TGTGCCAGCAGCCAGGTGACTACCAGAAGCTCCTACAATGAGCAGTTCTTC; J: TRBJ2-1; V: TRBV7-3; D: .; size: .
CDR3: CASSPRTGGYF; DNA: TGTGCCAGCAGCCCGAGGACAGGGGGCTATTTT; J: TRBJ2-3; V: TRBV7-2; D: TRBD1; size: .
CDR3: CASSLKGGWGGLGNQPQHF; DNA: TGTGCCAGCAGTTTAAAAGGAGGATGGGGTGGGCTTGGCAATCAGCCCCAGCATTTT; J: TRBJ1-5; V: TRBV28; D: .; size: .